The T cell receptor (beta chain) described here comes from a study of OX40 agonist ivuxolimab in advanced cancers. This CDR3 contains 13 residues. CDR1 and CDR2 (germline): ENHRY, SYGVKD. Trimming removed 6 bases at V and 4 bases at J, with 12 bases between. Sequenced by immunoSEQ multiplex PCR; TCRdb stores in-frame clones only, minus some. The sample shows some 80,000 clones, just under 90% of them seen only once. The TCR comes from an adult with an advanced solid tumor such as melanoma, head and neck, liver or kidney cancer. The chain has TRBV10-3 and TRBJ2-5; tentatively, D is TRBD2 (7 bases). The specimen was CD4+ or CD8+ T cells sorted from blood, collected in a trial of the OX40 agonist ivuxolimab. The CDR3 spells CAISRGGRETQYF. The CDR3 bases are TGTGCCATCAGCAGGGGAGGGCGAGAGACCCAGTACTTC.